These 18 T cell receptor beta chains were sequenced from one sample in a study of T cell repertoires in cytomegalovirus infection (dated 2019 in TCRdb). Instrument on record: Illumina HiSeq 1500. TCRdb's own reprocessing of the public reads used fastp at Q25 and MiXCR and kept productive beta chains. Rows with one shared CDR3 protein collapse into an entry with the most common genes and DNA. This sample gives tens of thousands of distinct CDR3 sequences in total; over 3.5% of them show up just once. About 20% of the sample comes from the top ten. Sequencing was carried out using PBMCs. These receptors were taken from a human donor in good health (CMV status not recorded). Some clones in this sample may be carry-over from other donors' samples.

This clonotype was detected many times. The V gene is TRBV28, the J gene TRBJ1-3, with TRBD1 matching over 9 bases. The V segment lost 2 bases and the J segment 2 bases; nucleotides outside the gene matches: 7. CDR1 is MDHEN, CDR2 SYDVKM, per germline. This CDR3 spans 17 amino acids. Here the CDR3 DNA reads TGTGCCAGCAGTTTAGCCGGACAGGGGAGGACTGGAAACACCATATATTTT. Its translation is CASSLAGQGRTGNTIYF.

This clonotype came up many times. The J gene is TRBJ2-1, the V gene TRBV7-2; 10 nucleotides match TRBD2. Germline-derived CDR1 and CDR2 are SGHTA and FQGNSA. Trimming cost V 0 bases and J 8 bases; bases outside gene matches: 1. The length of the CDR3 is 14 residues. The CDR3 reads CASSLALAGDEQFF. The CDR3 coding sequence is TGTGCCAGCAGCTTAGCGCTAGCGGGGGATGAGCAGTTCTTC.

This clonotype was counted ten times or more. The chain is built from TRBV10-3 and TRBJ2-7; the D gene is possibly TRBD1 (7 bases). Germline V gives CDR1 ENHRY, CDR2 SYGVKD. This CDR3 has 12 residues. The CDR3 DNA reads TGTGTGGCGGGGACAGACCCCTACGAGCAGTACTTC. Its protein is CVAGTDPYEQYF.

This clonotype occurred many times. CDR3 bases: TGCGCCAGCAGTCTCCGCGGGGCCAACAATGAGCAGTTCTTC. This encodes CASSLRGANNEQFF. The J gene is TRBJ2-1, the V gene TRBV5-1; a possible D gene is TRBD2 (6 bases). This CDR3 has 14 residues. The germline gives CDR1 SGHRS, CDR2 YFSETQ. The V gene lost 5 bases and the J gene lost 5 bases, with 14 bases spanning the gap.

This clonotype was observed at least ten times. The V and J genes are TRBV7-2 and TRBJ2-1; 7 bases map to TRBD2. The CDR3 is made up of 15 amino acids. V was pared by 6 bases and J by 0 bases, with 5 bases of the junction left unmatched. Germline V gene lookup returns CDR1 SGHTA and CDR2 FQGNSA. The CDR3 region is CASRRAGTSYNEQFF. DNA of the CDR3: TGTGCCAGCAGGAGAGCGGGGACCTCCTACAATGAGCAGTTCTTC. The variable domain in full, completed from reference TRBV7-2 and TRBJ2-1, reads GAGVSQSPSNKVTEKGKDVELRCDPISGHTALYWYRQSLGQGLEFLIYFQGNSAPDKSGLPSDRFSAERTGGSVSTLTIQRTQQEDSAVYLCASRRAGTSYNEQFFGPGTRLTVL.

This clonotype is categorized as medium-sized (0.01 to 0.1%). V is TRBV28 and J is TRBJ2-5; TRBD2 is a possible D gene (6 bases). V lost 5 bases, J lost 5 bases, and 15 bases lay in between. Germline assignment: CDR1 MDHEN and CDR2 SYDVKM. The CDR3 consists of 14 residues. For the CDR3, the DNA is TGTGCCAGCAGTATTCTCACGGGGGAGGAGACCCAGTACTTC. Protein product: CASSILTGEETQYF.

This clonotype was seen at least ten times. In DNA, the CDR3 is TGTGCCAGCAGCTTAGGCTCCAACTACAATGAGCAGTTCTTC. Residues: CASSLGSNYNEQFF. The J gene is TRBJ2-1, the V gene TRBV11-2; D is ambiguous. Trimming stripped 1 base from V and 3 bases from J, with 7 bases between. The germline gives CDR1 SGHAT, CDR2 FQNNGV. This CDR3 comprises 14 residues.

This clonotype was seen ten or more times. The CDR3 sequence: CASSLLQNTEAFF. CDR3 DNA sequence: TGTGCCAGCAGCCTCCTCCAAAACACTGAAGCTTTCTTT. The chain joins TRBV7-8 to TRBJ1-1; D unclear. The CDR3 consists of 13 residues. V was trimmed by 5 bases and J by 2 bases, leaving 9 bases between them. Looked up from germline, CDR1 is SGHVS and CDR2 is FQNEAQ.

This clonotype was seen many times. V gene TRBV18 combines with J gene TRBJ2-7; D is unresolved. The germline CDR1 and CDR2 sequences are KGHSH and LQKENI. The CDR3 runs 14 residues. The V end lost 3 bases, the J end lost 4 bases, and 13 bases lay between the germline ends. CDR3: CASSPFQQSYEQYF. CDR3 DNA: TGTGCCAGCTCACCTTTTCAACAGAGTTACGAGCAGTACTTC.

This clonotype was seen many times. The CDR3 here is CASSLVGGANTGELFF. The CDR3 DNA reads as TGTGCCAGCAGCTTAGTGGGCGGGGCGAACACCGGGGAGCTGTTTTTT. The J gene is TRBJ2-2, the V gene TRBV7-2, with D perhaps matching TRBD2 (6 bases). The germline V gene has CDR1 SGHTA and CDR2 FQGNSA. Trimming shortened V by 1 base and J by 0 bases, and 9 bases separated the two germline ends. This CDR3 is built from 16 residues. Supplemented by reference TRBV7-2 and TRBJ2-2, the full variable domain reads GAGVSQSPSNKVTEKGKDVELRCDPISGHTALYWYRQSLGQGLEFLIYFQGNSAPDKSGLPSDRFSAERTGGSVSTLTIQRTQQEDSAVYLCASSLVGGANTGELFFGEGSRLTVL.

This clonotype was picked up many times. The V gene is TRBV20-1, the J gene TRBJ2-3; D is possibly TRBD2 (6 bases). Per the germline V gene, CDR1 is DFQATT and CDR2 is SNEGSKA (reference sequence). The germline V and J ends were trimmed by 6 bases and 0 bases, with 13 bases remaining between them. This CDR3 contains 14 residues. The CDR3 region is CSAFTSSSTDTQYF. DNA for the CDR3: TGCAGTGCCTTCACTAGCAGTAGCACAGATACGCAGTATTTT.

The sample holds many counts of this clonotype. Here the CDR3 reads CASSPGQGARSPLHF. The CDR3 DNA reads as TGTGCCAGCAGCCCAGGCCAGGGGGCGAGATCACCCCTCCACTTT. The rearrangement uses TRBV7-2 and TRBJ1-6; TRBD1 agrees at 8 bases. Germline trimming cut 5 bases from V and 10 bases from J; bases unmatched to any gene: 10. The CDR3 length is 15 residues. Germline V gene sequence: CDR1 SGHTA, CDR2 FQGNSA.

There are many counts of this clonotype. The rearrangement joins TRBV7-2 to TRBJ2-7, with unresolved D. The CDR3 covers 16 residues. Germline lookup yields CDR1 SGHTA and CDR2 FQGNSA. V lost 2 bases to trimming and J lost 6 bases, with 20 bases between them. DNA of the CDR3: TGTGCCAGCAGCTTACGAGTGGCATCGTCACTCGGCGAGCAGTACTTC. Its translation is CASSLRVASSLGEQYF.

This clonotype was observed a handful of times. The V gene is TRBV6-6, the J gene TRBJ1-6; weak D call: TRBD1 (6 bases). V was pared by 0 bases and J by 7 bases, with 16 bases between. The CDR3 length is 17 residues. CDR1 is MNHNY, CDR2 SVGAGI, per germline (reference sequence). In DNA, the CDR3 is TGTGCCAGCAGTTACTCGAGGGGGGGCGCGGTCAATTCACCCCTCCACTTT. It specifies CASSYSRGGAVNSPLHF.

In this sample, this clonotype turned up many times. The chain combines TRBV7-6 with TRBJ2-3; TRBD2 agrees at 12 bases. V lost 5 bases, J lost 2 bases, and 5 bases stayed unmatched. Germline V CDR1 and CDR2: SGHVS, FNYEAQ. The CDR3 runs to 16 residues. CDR3 sequence: CASSPGLAGNTDTQYF. The CDR3, as DNA: TGTGCCAGCAGCCCAGGACTAGCGGGGAACACAGATACGCAGTATTTT.

Ten or more counts support this clonotype. This chain uses TRBV6-8 with TRBJ2-1; 8 bases match TRBD2. Germline CDR1 MNHGY, CDR2 SAAAGT. CDR3 size: 15 residues. Trimming removed 2 bases from V and 4 bases from J; junction bases left unmatched: 4. CDR3 nucleotide sequence: TGTGCCAGCAGTTACGGAGCGGGGGCATACAATGAGCAGTTCTTC. Protein sequence: CASSYGAGAYNEQFF.

There are many counts of this clonotype. The V gene is TRBV7-2, the J gene TRBJ1-1, with D perhaps TRBD1 (6 bases). This CDR3 has 14 amino acids. Trimming removed 2 bases at V and 6 bases at J, with 13 bases between. Germline CDR1 SGHTA, CDR2 FQGNSA. The CDR3 nucleotides are TGTGCCAGCAGCTTAATCGGCAGGGGCTCTGAAGCTTTCTTT. This codes for CASSLIGRGSEAFF.

Many counts were recorded for this clonotype. The genes are TRBV6-5 and TRBJ2-7; D is unresolved. The CDR3 is made up of 13 amino acids. V lost 7 bases, J lost 3 bases, and 13 bases lay in between. Germline lookup yields CDR1 MNHEY and CDR2 SVGAGI. The CDR3 region is CASTTGGGYEQYF. The CDR3 bases are TGTGCCAGCACCACGGGCGGTGGCTACGAGCAGTACTTC.